The 32 T cell receptor beta chains presented below share a single source sample, sequenced in a study of cytomegalovirus exposure and HLA in healthy donors. Repertoires were generated with immunoSEQ multiplex PCR, while TCRdb's copy carries only in-frame clones and drops some. The table includes fewer than 200,000 clones, around 88% detected once. Sequencing was done on a sample of PBMCs. The receptors were gathered from a woman in her late teens or twenties in good health and CMV-seronegative.

The CDR3 is CASAWEGTHYGYTF. CDR3 bases: TGTGCCAGTGCCTGGGAGGGAACGCACTATGGCTACACCTTC. The chain employs TRBV6-1 and TRBJ1-2, with D unclear. CDR1 and CDR2 (germline): MNHNS, SASEGT. The CDR3 loop spans 14 amino acids. V dropped 9 bases and J dropped 3 bases, with 17 bases sitting between them.

The chain uses TRBV5-1 and TRBJ1-3; 9 positions match TRBD1. J gave up 2 bases and V 4 bases, and 1 base lay outside the gene matches. The CDR3 contains 14 residues. Germline V gene data show CDR1 as SGHRS and CDR2 as YFSETQ. The CDR3 coding sequence is TGCGCCAGCAGCCGGACAGGGGCTGGAAACACCATATATTTT. Protein product: CASSRTGAGNTIYF.

This rearrangement joins TRBV2 to TRBJ1-1; maybe TRBD1 (6 bases). CDR1 and CDR2 (germline): SNHLY, FYNNEI. This CDR3 comprises 16 residues. Trimming stripped 0 bases from V and 11 bases from J, with 22 bases between. CDR3 DNA: TGTGCCAGCAGTGAAGCTTTCGTTCCCCAGAAGGGGGATGCTTTCTTT. Amino acid sequence: CASSEAFVPQKGDAFF.

The sample holds one count of this clone. The V and J genes are TRBV7-3 and TRBJ1-1, with D uncertain. Per germline, CDR1 SGHTA and CDR2 FQGTGA. This CDR3 comprises 13 residues. V was shortened by 3 bases and J by 3 bases, with 8 bases between the two germline ends. The CDR3 DNA reads as TGTGCCAGCAGCTTTGCGAGGGACACTGAAGCTTTCTTT. Translating it yields CASSFARDTEAFF.

V gene TRBV5-6 combines with J gene TRBJ2-1, with 15 nucleotides matching TRBD2. This CDR3 is built from 15 residues. The germline V gene encodes CDR1 SGHDT and CDR2 YYEEEE. The V gene end was trimmed by 6 bases and the J gene end by 9 bases; junction bases not matched to a gene: 7. Here the CDR3 DNA reads TGTGCCAGCATCCCCGGACTAGCGGGAGGGAGTGAGCAGTTCTTC. This codes for CASIPGLAGGSEQFF.

In DNA form, the CDR3 reads TGTGCCAGCAGCGCCCTCCCAGGGGAAGGGAACACTGAAGCTTTCTTT. This encodes CASSALPGEGNTEAFF. The rearrangement joins TRBV9 to TRBJ1-1; tentative D call: TRBD1 (6 bases). V lost 3 bases to trimming and J lost 1 base, with 16 bases between them. In germline, CDR1 is SGDLS, CDR2 YYNGEE. The CDR3 runs 16 residues.

In its sample, this clone was seen once. The chain has TRBV19 and TRBJ1-2, with 7 nucleotides matching TRBD1. This CDR3 comprises 15 residues. CDR1 and CDR2 (germline): LNHDA, SQIVND (reference sequence). Trimming took 5 bases from V and 5 from J; bases not matched to a gene: 11. Here the CDR3 DNA reads TGTGCCAGTAGTTTTCCGTGGGACAGTCAGTATGGCTACACCTTC. Protein sequence: CASSFPWDSQYGYTF.

The rearrangement uses TRBV4-2 and TRBJ1-2; a weak D match, TRBD1 (5 bases). This CDR3 is built from 11 residues. CDR1 is LGHNA, CDR2 YNFKEQ, per germline. V was clipped by 10 bases and J by 2 bases, with 8 bases between them. CDR3 in DNA: TGTGCCACCCGACAGAACTATGGCTACACCTTC. Protein sequence: CATRQNYGYTF.

The chain combines TRBV30 with TRBJ1-2; D remains ambiguous. CDR1 is GTSNPN, CDR2 SVGIG, per germline (reference sequence). The CDR3 has 11 residues. V gave up 5 bases and J gave up 3 bases, with 7 bases separating them. This CDR3 reads CAWGQYYGYTF. The CDR3 DNA is TGTGCCTGGGGCCAGTACTATGGCTACACCTTC.

V is TRBV7-9 and J is TRBJ1-1; D call uncertain. Between the trimmed V and J ends, which lost 5 bases and 7 bases, there was a span of 8 bases. The CDR3 length is 11 residues. Germline-derived CDR1 and CDR2 are SEHNR and FQNEAQ (reference sequence). CDR3 amino acids: CASSLGGEAFF. DNA for the CDR3: TGTGCCAGCAGCCTGGGAGGTGAAGCTTTCTTT.

The V call is TRBV11-2, the J call TRBJ1-2; D gene uncertain. Germline loops: CDR1 SGHAT, CDR2 FQNNGV. The CDR3 length is 11 residues. V was pared by 3 bases and J by 8 bases, with 7 bases between. The CDR3 sequence: CASSFEGGYTF. Here the CDR3 DNA reads TGTGCCAGCAGCTTCGAGGGCGGCTACACCTTC.

The chain has TRBV5-4 and TRBJ2-7; 8 bases are a match to TRBD2. V gave up 7 bases and J gave up 5 bases; unmatched junction bases: 17. Germline V gene sequence: CDR1 SGHNT, CDR2 YYREEE (reference sequence). This CDR3 contains 16 residues. CDR3 in DNA: TGTGCCAGCGACACAACGGATGGCGGGAGGATGGACGAGCAGTACTTC. Translating gives CASDTTDGGRMDEQYF.

This chain joins TRBV4-3 and TRBJ1-4; tentative D call: TRBD1 (6 bases). Trimming pared 0 bases from V and 4 bases from J, leaving 12 bases between. Germline assignment: CDR1 LGHNA and CDR2 YSLEER. This CDR3 spans 16 amino acids. The CDR3 spells CASSQEGGGRNEKLFF. For the CDR3, the DNA is TGCGCCAGCAGCCAAGAGGGAGGGGGGCGTAATGAAAAACTGTTTTTT.

The V and J genes are TRBV4-1 and TRBJ2-7; D might be TRBD2 (6 bases). V lost 0 bases and J 3 bases, leaving 12 bases between the germline ends. Germline values: CDR1 MGHRA, CDR2 YSYEKL. The CDR3 runs to 15 residues. CDR3 sequence reads: CASSQDRLGVYEQYF. CDR3 DNA: TGCGCCAGCAGCCAAGATAGACTAGGAGTCTACGAGCAGTACTTC.

CDR3 bases: TGTGCCAGCAACCTCCAGGGGATTCGGGAAAAACTGTTTTTT. Translating it yields CASNLQGIREKLFF. The V gene is TRBV6-6, the J gene TRBJ1-4; possible D gene TRBD1, 6 bases. CDR3 length equals 14 residues. Germline lookup yields CDR1 MNHNY and CDR2 SVGAGI (reference sequence). Trimming stripped 7 bases from V and 8 bases from J, with 17 bases between.

The CDR3 DNA reads TGTGCCAGCAGACTGGGCAGGTCCCAGTACTTC. Its translation is CASRLGRSQYF. The chain has TRBV21-1 and TRBJ2-5; TRBD1, as called in the table, went unchecked against the DNA. TRBV21-1 is a listed pseudogene. The CDR3 consists of 11 residues.

Regarding this clone: Germline is not matched at one junction end, which may reflect a read error. The chain recombines TRBV30 with TRBJ2-7; weak D call: TRBD1 (5 bases). This CDR3 is 11 amino acids long. In germline, CDR1 is GTSNPN, CDR2 SVGIG (reference sequence). CDR3 nucleotide sequence: TGTGCCTGGAGTGGAGGAGTGGGGCTGAGCTTC. This encodes CAWSGGVGLSF. Using reference TRBV30 and TRBJ2-7 for the parts outside the CDR3, the full variable domain is SQTIHQWPATLVQPVGSPLSLECTVEGTSNPNLYWYRQAAGRGLQLLFYSVGIGQISSEVPQNLSASRPQDRQFILSSKKLLLSDSGFYLCAWSGGVGLSFGPGTRLTVT.

This rearrangement joins TRBV27 to TRBJ1-4; weak D call: TRBD1 (6 bases). Trimming took off 5 bases at V and 0 bases at J, with 13 bases between the two ends. Germline CDR1 is MNHEY and CDR2 is SMNVEV (reference sequence). The CDR3 is 16 residues long. Written as DNA, the CDR3 is TGTGCCAGCAGTCTCGTAGGGGGAGCAACTAATGAAAAACTGTTTTTT. Translation: CASSLVGGATNEKLFF.

The J gene is TRBJ1-4, the V gene TRBV2, with 8 bases identical to TRBD1. The CDR3 consists of 14 residues. Germline assignment: CDR1 SNHLY and CDR2 FYNNEI. The V and J ends lost 6 bases and 5 bases, in that order; junction bases with no gene match: 5. CDR3 in amino acids: CASSRTGKNEKLFF. The CDR3 DNA sequence: TGTGCCAGCAGCAGGACAGGGAAGAATGAAAAACTGTTTTTT.

The chain couples TRBV4-3 to TRBJ2-3; D remains unclear. The V gene's germline CDR1 is LGHNA and CDR2 YSLEER. Trimming removed 4 bases at V and 4 bases at J, with 9 bases between. The CDR3 is 13 amino acids. The CDR3: CASSPQRADTQYF. The CDR3 nucleotides are TGCGCCAGCAGCCCCCAACGGGCAGATACGCAGTATTTT.

The rearrangement joins TRBV27 to TRBJ1-5; D not certain. CDR1 MNHEY and CDR2 SMNVEV come from the germline V gene (reference sequence). The CDR3 loop spans 16 amino acids. Trimming left V 1 base short and J 1 base short, with 11 bases between. The CDR3 is CASSLLAGVSNQPQHF. The CDR3 DNA follows: TGTGCCAGCAGTTTATTGGCCGGGGTAAGCAATCAGCCCCAGCATTTT.

The J gene is TRBJ2-2, the V gene TRBV25-1, with D maybe TRBD1 (5 bases). V was pared by 3 bases and J by 4 bases, with 9 bases between. Germline-derived CDR1 and CDR2 are MGHDK and SYGVNS. The CDR3 loop spans 14 amino acids. This CDR3 reads CASSDRESTGELFF. The CDR3 DNA reads TGTGCCAGCAGTGACAGGGAAAGCACCGGGGAGCTGTTTTTT.

The chain is built from TRBV9 and TRBJ1-2, with D perhaps matching TRBD1 (5 bases). Trimming pared 3 bases from V and 4 bases from J, leaving 13 bases between. The CDR3 has 14 residues. In germline, CDR1 is SGDLS, CDR2 YYNGEE. The CDR3 sequence is CASSGGTVTYGYTF. As DNA, the CDR3 is TGTGCCAGCAGCGGCGGGACCGTTACCTATGGCTACACCTTC.

J is TRBJ1-4 and V is TRBV7-2; no firm D call. There are 15 residues in the CDR3. Germline CDR1 and CDR2: SGHTA and FQGNSA. The ends were cut back, 2 bases at V and 8 bases at J, with 15 bases in the middle. This CDR3 is CASSLRSSSEEKLFF. The CDR3 DNA reads as TGTGCCAGCAGCTTAAGGAGTTCATCAGAAGAAAAACTGTTTTTT.

The gene calls are TRBV7-9 and TRBJ1-3, with 7 bases identical to TRBD1. V gave up 5 bases and J gave up 7 bases; unmatched junction bases: 5. The CDR3 spans 13 residues. Germline lookup yields CDR1 SEHNR and CDR2 FQNEAQ (reference sequence). CDR3 residues: CASSGQAGNTIYF. The DNA of the CDR3 is TGTGCCAGCAGCGGACAGGCCGGGAACACCATATATTTT.

This rearrangement joins TRBV19 to TRBJ1-2, with 7 bases lining up with TRBD1. CDR3 length: 13 amino acids. Looked up from germline, CDR1 is LNHDA and CDR2 is SQIVND (reference sequence). J lost 2 bases, V lost 6 bases, and 3 bases had no gene match. The CDR3 sequence: CASRPGQNYGYTF. CDR3 in DNA: TGTGCCAGTAGGCCGGGACAGAACTATGGCTACACCTTC.

The chain joins TRBV19 to TRBJ1-4; maybe TRBD1 (6 bases). The length of the CDR3 is 11 residues. V was trimmed by 9 bases and J by 16 bases, leaving 18 bases between them. CDR1 is LNHDA, CDR2 SQIVND, per germline (reference sequence). The CDR3 is CASRNPDRTFF. The CDR3, as DNA: TGTGCCAGCCGGAATCCTGACAGGACGTTTTTT. The variable domain in full, completed from reference TRBV19 and TRBJ1-4, reads DGGITQSPKYLFRKEGQNVTLSCEQNLNHDAMYWYRQDPGQGLRLIYYSQIVNDFQKGDIAEGYSVSREKKESFPLTVTSAQKNPTAFYLCASRNPDRTFFGSGTQLSVL.

This sequence joins TRBV4-1 and TRBJ2-5, with D maybe TRBD1 (6 bases). This CDR3 region has 16 residues. The germline V gene has CDR1 MGHRA and CDR2 YSYEKL. Deletions cut 1 base from V and 2 bases from J, with 14 bases between. The CDR3 protein is CASSQGDRIAQETQYF. The CDR3 region has the DNA TGCGCCAGCAGCCAAGGCGACAGGATAGCTCAAGAGACCCAGTACTTC.

In the case of this clone: In the same sample, other DNA sequences code for this CDR3. The J gene is TRBJ2-1, the V gene TRBV27, with 7 bases identical to TRBD1. The germline gives CDR1 MNHEY, CDR2 SMNVEV (reference sequence). This CDR3 has 14 residues. The trim removed 4 bases at V and 3 bases at J, leaving 3 bases unmatched. As DNA, the CDR3 is TGTGCCAGCAGTTACCGGGACAGCTACAATGAGCAGTTCTTC. It translates to CASSYRDSYNEQFF.

The chain couples TRBV13 to TRBJ2-5; tentatively, D is TRBD2 (5 bases). V lost 5 bases and J 7 bases, leaving 14 bases between the germline ends. CDR3 size: 13 residues. CDR1 and CDR2 from the germline V gene are PRHDT and FYEKMQ (reference sequence). CDR3 in amino acids: CASSPGPRGTQYF. CDR3 DNA: TGTGCCAGCAGCCCGGGCCCCCGGGGGACCCAGTACTTC.

The chain joins TRBV7-2 to TRBJ1-3; TRBD1 matches 10 bases. V lost 5 bases and J lost 3; bases outside the gene matches: 16. Germline V CDR1 and CDR2: SGHTA, FQGNSA. The CDR3 consists of 19 residues. CDR3 nucleotides: TGTGCCAGCAGCCACATGAGCTTGGTCGGGACAGGGGTTGGAAACACCATATATTTT. It yields the protein CASSHMSLVGTGVGNTIYF.

The chain links TRBV5-1 to TRBJ2-3; TRBD2 aligns across 10 bases. The CDR3 is 15 amino acids. With 3 bases clipped from V and 4 bases from J, the junction kept 5 bases outside the gene matches. The V gene's germline CDR1 is SGHRS and CDR2 YFSETQ. CDR3 amino acids: CASSSGLASPDTQYF. The CDR3, as DNA: TGCGCCAGCAGCTCGGGACTAGCGTCCCCAGATACGCAGTATTTT.